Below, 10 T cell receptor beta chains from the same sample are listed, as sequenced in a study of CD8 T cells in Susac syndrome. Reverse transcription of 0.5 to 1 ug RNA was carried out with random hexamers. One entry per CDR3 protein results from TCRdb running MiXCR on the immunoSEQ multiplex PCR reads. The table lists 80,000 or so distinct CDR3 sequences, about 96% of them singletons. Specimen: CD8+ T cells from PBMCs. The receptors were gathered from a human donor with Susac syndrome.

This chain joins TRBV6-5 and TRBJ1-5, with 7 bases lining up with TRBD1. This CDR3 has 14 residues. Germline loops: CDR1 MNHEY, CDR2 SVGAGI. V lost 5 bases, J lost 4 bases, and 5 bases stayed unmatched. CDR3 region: CASSNPGQNQPQHF. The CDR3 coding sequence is TGTGCCAGCAGTAATCCGGGACAGAATCAGCCCCAGCATTTT.

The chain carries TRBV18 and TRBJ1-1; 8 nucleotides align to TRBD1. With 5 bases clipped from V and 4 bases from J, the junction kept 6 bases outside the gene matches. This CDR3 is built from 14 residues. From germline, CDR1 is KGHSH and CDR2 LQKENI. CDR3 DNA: TGTGCCAGCTCAGACACAGGGGGTTCCACTGAAGCTTTCTTT. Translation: CASSDTGGSTEAFF.

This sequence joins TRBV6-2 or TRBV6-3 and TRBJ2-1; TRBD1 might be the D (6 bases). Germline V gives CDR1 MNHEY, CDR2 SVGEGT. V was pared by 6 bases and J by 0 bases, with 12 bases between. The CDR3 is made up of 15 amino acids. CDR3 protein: CASRDRPSSYNEQFF. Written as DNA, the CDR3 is TGTGCCAGCAGAGACAGGCCTAGCTCCTACAATGAGCAGTTCTTC.

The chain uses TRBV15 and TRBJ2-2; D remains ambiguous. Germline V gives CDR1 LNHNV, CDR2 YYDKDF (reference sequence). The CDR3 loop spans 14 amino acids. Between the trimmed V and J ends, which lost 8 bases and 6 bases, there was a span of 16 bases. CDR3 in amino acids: CATAFSGSAGELFF. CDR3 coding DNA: TGTGCCACCGCATTTAGTGGGTCCGCCGGGGAGCTGTTTTTT.

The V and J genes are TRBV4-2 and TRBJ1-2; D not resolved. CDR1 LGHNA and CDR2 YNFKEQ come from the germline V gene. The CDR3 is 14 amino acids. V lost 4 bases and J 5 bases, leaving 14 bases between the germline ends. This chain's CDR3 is CASSPSTPRYGYTF. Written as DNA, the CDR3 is TGTGCCAGCAGCCCCTCTACGCCCCGATATGGCTACACCTTC.

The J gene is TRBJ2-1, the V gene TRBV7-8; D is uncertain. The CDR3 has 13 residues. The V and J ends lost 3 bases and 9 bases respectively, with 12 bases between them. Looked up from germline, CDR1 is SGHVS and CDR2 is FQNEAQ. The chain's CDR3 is CASSFLFAPEQFF. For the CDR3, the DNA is TGTGCCAGCAGCTTCCTTTTTGCGCCTGAGCAGTTCTTC.

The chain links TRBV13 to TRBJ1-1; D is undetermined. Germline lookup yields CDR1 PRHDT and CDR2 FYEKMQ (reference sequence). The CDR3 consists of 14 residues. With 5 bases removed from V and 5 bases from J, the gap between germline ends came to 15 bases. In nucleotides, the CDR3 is TGTGCCAGCAGCCGAGAGGAGGGTCGGACTGAAGCTTTCTTT. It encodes CASSREEGRTEAFF.

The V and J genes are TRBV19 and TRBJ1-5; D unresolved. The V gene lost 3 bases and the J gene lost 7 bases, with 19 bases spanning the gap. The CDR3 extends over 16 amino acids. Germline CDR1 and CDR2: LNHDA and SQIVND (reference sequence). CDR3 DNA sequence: TGTGCCAGTAGTATCCACGGGCGCAATGGGAGGCAGCCCCAGCATTTT. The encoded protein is CASSIHGRNGRQPQHF.

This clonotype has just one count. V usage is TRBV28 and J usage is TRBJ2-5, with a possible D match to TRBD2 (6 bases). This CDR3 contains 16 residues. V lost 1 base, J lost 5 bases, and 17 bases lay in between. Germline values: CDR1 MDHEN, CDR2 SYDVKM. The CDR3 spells CASSLSREVLRETQYF. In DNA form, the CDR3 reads TGTGCCAGCAGTTTATCCAGGGAGGTCCTTAGGGAGACCCAGTACTTC.

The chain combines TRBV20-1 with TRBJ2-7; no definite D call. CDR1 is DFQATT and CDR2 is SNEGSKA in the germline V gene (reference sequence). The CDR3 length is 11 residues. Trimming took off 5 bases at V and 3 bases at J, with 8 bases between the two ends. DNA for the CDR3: TGCAGTGCTCACTGGGACTACGAGCAGTACTTC. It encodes CSAHWDYEQYF.